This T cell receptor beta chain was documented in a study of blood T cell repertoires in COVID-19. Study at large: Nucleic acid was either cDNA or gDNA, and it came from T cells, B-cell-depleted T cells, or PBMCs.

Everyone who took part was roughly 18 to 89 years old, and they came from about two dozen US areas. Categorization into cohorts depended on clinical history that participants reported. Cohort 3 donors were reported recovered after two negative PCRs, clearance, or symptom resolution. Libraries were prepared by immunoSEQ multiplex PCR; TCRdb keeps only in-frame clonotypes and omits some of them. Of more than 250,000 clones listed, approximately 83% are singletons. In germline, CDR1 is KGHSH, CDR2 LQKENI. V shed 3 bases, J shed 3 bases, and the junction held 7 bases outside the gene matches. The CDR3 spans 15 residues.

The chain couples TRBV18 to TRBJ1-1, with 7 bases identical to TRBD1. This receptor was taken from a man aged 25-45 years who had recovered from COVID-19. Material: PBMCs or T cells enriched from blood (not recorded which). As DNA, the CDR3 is TGTGCCAGCTCACCCCGGACAGGTAGGGACACTGAAGCTTTCTTT. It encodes CASSPRTGRDTEAFF.